This TCR beta chain was obtained from a study of blood T cell repertoires in COVID-19. Whole-study context: Acute and convalescent COVID-19 samples came from the United States, Italy and Spain. Sample material is recorded as cDNA or gDNA derived from T cells, B-cell-depleted T cells, or PBMCs.

In the study's own analysis: Researchers report that nucleated cell counts were estimated from reference gene primer amplification. Sequencing was performed with immunoSEQ multiplex PCR; in TCRdb, only in-frame clones are kept and a portion is missing. V and J calls plus clone size are reproduced from that table; the DNA served to infer D and trimming. The repertoire consists of 61,000 or so clones, with about 91% occurring once and the leading ten covering 15% to 20%. The sequenced material came from peripheral blood. The sequence came from a woman older than 75 with active COVID-19.

DNA for the CDR3: TGTGCCAGCAGCTCCTATCTGGGAGCAACTAATGAAAAACTGTTTTTT. Translated, it gives CASSSYLGATNEKLFF. This chain uses TRBV7-6 with TRBJ1-4; D uncertain. CDR1 is SGHVS and CDR2 is FNYEAQ in the germline V gene. The CDR3 totals 16 residues. V lost 4 bases, J lost 0 bases, and 12 bases lay in between.